This is a list of T cell receptor beta chains from one sample in a study of regulatory T cells in long-lasting Graves disease. Using its own MiXCR run on the multiplex PCR reads, TCRdb lists one record per CDR3 protein. The data show about 470,000 distinct CDR3 sequences, 20% to 25% seen once. Material: peripheral blood mononuclear cells (PBMCs), obtained when the disease was refractory, from a patient treated with antithyroid drugs. These receptors all stem from a female donor with Graves disease. CDR3s include the opening cysteine and the closing phenylalanine or tryptophan. Each record gives: D gene, clone size, J gene, V gene, CDR3 DNA, CDR3 protein. A D gene is named only where the DNA matches it firmly. Rows may omit the clone size; those that give it use once, few, many or a size class.

d_gene: .
abundance: many
j_gene: TRBJ2-5
v_gene: TRBV7-2
CDR3nt: TGTGCCAGCAGCTTAACAGGGGGGGACGGGACCCAGTACTTC
CDR3aa: CASSLTGGDGTQYF

d_gene: .
abundance: many
j_gene: TRBJ2-7
v_gene: TRBV11-2
CDR3nt: TGTGCCAGCAGCTTAGATCTGCTAGGGAACGAGCAGTACTTC
CDR3aa: CASSLDLLGNEQYF

d_gene: .
abundance: .
j_gene: TRBJ1-1
v_gene: TRBV30
CDR3nt: TGTGCCTGGACTCTCGGACGGGGGAACACTGAAGCTTTCTTT
CDR3aa: CAWTLGRGNTEAFF

d_gene: TRBD1
abundance: many
j_gene: TRBJ1-1
v_gene: TRBV12-3/TRBV12-4
CDR3nt: TGTGCCAGCAGGAGGGGGGGGACAGGGCGGTTGGACACTGAAGCTTTCTTT
CDR3aa: CASRRGGTGRLDTEAFF

d_gene: .
abundance: few
j_gene: TRBJ1-5
v_gene: TRBV28
CDR3nt: TGTGCCAGCATCCTTGGCCCCGGGGCGGGGGGTCAGCCCCAGCATTTT
CDR3aa: CASILGPGAGGQPQHF

d_gene: .
abundance: many
j_gene: TRBJ1-5
v_gene: TRBV2
CDR3nt: TGTGTCAGCAGTGATAACATGAATAGCCAGCCCCAGCATTTT
CDR3aa: CVSSDNMNSQPQHF

d_gene: .
abundance: many
j_gene: TRBJ1-6
v_gene: TRBV2
CDR3nt: TGTGCCAGCAGGACAGGCCCTAATTCACCCCTCCACTTT
CDR3aa: CASRTGPNSPLHF

d_gene: .
abundance: many
j_gene: TRBJ1-1
v_gene: TRBV11-2
CDR3nt: TGTGCCAGCAGCTCGAAAGGGACGGCGAACACTGAAGCTTTCTTT
CDR3aa: CASSSKGTANTEAFF

d_gene: .
abundance: few
j_gene: TRBJ1-2
v_gene: TRBV7-9
CDR3nt: TGTGCCAGCAGCTTCGGGATCAGCCGGGATGGCTACACCTTC
CDR3aa: CASSFGISRDGYTF

d_gene: .
abundance: many
j_gene: TRBJ1-4
v_gene: TRBV20-1
CDR3nt: TGCAGTGCTAGGGAAGCGGGCGCCAATGAAAAACTGTTTTTT
CDR3aa: CSAREAGANEKLFF

d_gene: .
abundance: .
j_gene: TRBJ1-5
v_gene: TRBV7-8
CDR3nt: TGTGCCAGCAGCTTATATCCCGAGATAAGCAATCAGCCCCAGCATTTT
CDR3aa: CASSLYPEISNQPQHF

d_gene: .
abundance: many
j_gene: TRBJ1-2
v_gene: TRBV3-1
CDR3nt: TGTGCCAGCAGCCACCAAACGGGGGGCTACACCTTC
CDR3aa: CASSHQTGGYTF

d_gene: TRBD1
abundance: .
j_gene: TRBJ1-2
v_gene: TRBV4-3
CDR3nt: TGCGCCAGCAGCCAAGATCACCTTTCAGGGGGTCGGTATGGCTACACCTTC
CDR3aa: CASSQDHLSGGRYGYTF

d_gene: .
abundance: many
j_gene: TRBJ2-5
v_gene: TRBV2
CDR3nt: TGTGCCAGCAGTGTTACATGGAAAGAGACCCAGTACTTC
CDR3aa: CASSVTWKETQYF

d_gene: .
abundance: few
j_gene: TRBJ2-7
v_gene: TRBV5-6
CDR3nt: TGTGCCAGCAGCTTGGCGGGGGCTCCGGGCCACGAGCAGTACTTC
CDR3aa: CASSLAGAPGHEQYF

d_gene: TRBD2
abundance: few
j_gene: TRBJ2-2
v_gene: TRBV27
CDR3nt: TGTGCCAGCAGTTTGGGACTAGCGGGAGCGGTCACCGGGGAGCTGTTTTTT
CDR3aa: CASSLGLAGAVTGELFF

d_gene: .
abundance: few
j_gene: TRBJ1-2
v_gene: TRBV28
CDR3nt: TGTGCTAGCAGTTTAGCCAGGGCCTACTATGGCTACACCTTC
CDR3aa: CASSLARAYYGYTF

d_gene: TRBD1
abundance: many
j_gene: TRBJ2-7
v_gene: TRBV28
CDR3nt: TGTGCCAGCAGTTTGAGACAGGGGCTCTACGAGCAGTACTTC
CDR3aa: CASSLRQGLYEQYF

d_gene: TRBD1
abundance: .
j_gene: TRBJ2-7
v_gene: TRBV4-1
CDR3nt: TGCGCCAGCAGCCAAGGCGGGACAGGGGGGACCTACGAGCAGTACTTC
CDR3aa: CASSQGGTGGTYEQYF

d_gene: .
abundance: many
j_gene: TRBJ2-5
v_gene: TRBV6-2/TRBV6-3
CDR3nt: TGTGCCAGCAGTTACGAGGCACACAAAGAGACCCAGTACTTC
CDR3aa: CASSYEAHKETQYF

d_gene: .
abundance: few
j_gene: TRBJ1-1
v_gene: TRBV5-1
CDR3nt: TGCGCCAGCAGCTTGGTGGGGGGTTCTGAAGCTTTCTTT
CDR3aa: CASSLVGGSEAFF

d_gene: .
abundance: many
j_gene: TRBJ1-1
v_gene: TRBV5-1
CDR3nt: TGCGCCAGCAGCTTAGCGGGGTCCACTGAAGCTTTCTTT
CDR3aa: CASSLAGSTEAFF

d_gene: TRBD1
abundance: .
j_gene: TRBJ2-7
v_gene: TRBV20-1
CDR3nt: TGCAGTGCCCTAGGACAGGGGGCTCCAAAGGGGCCCTACGAGCAGTACTTC
CDR3aa: CSALGQGAPKGPYEQYF

d_gene: .
abundance: many
j_gene: TRBJ2-7
v_gene: TRBV6-1
CDR3nt: TGTGCCAGCACCGCGTCCGGGAAGGGATTATACGAGCAGTACTTC
CDR3aa: CASTASGKGLYEQYF

d_gene: TRBD1
abundance: many
j_gene: TRBJ1-4
v_gene: TRBV6-5
CDR3nt: TGTGCCAGCAGTTACCTTGGGACAGGAGTTGATGAAAAACTGTTTTTT
CDR3aa: CASSYLGTGVDEKLFF

d_gene: .
abundance: few
j_gene: TRBJ2-3
v_gene: TRBV2
CDR3nt: TGTGCCAGCAGTGAGGGAGATACGCAGTATTTT
CDR3aa: CASSEGDTQYF

d_gene: TRBD1
abundance: .
j_gene: TRBJ1-6
v_gene: TRBV28
CDR3nt: TGTGCCAGCAGTTTAGACCCGGGGGGACAGGCTTTGGGACCCTATAATTCACCCCTCCACTTT
CDR3aa: CASSLDPGGQALGPYNSPLHF

d_gene: .
abundance: .
j_gene: TRBJ2-2
v_gene: TRBV10-3
CDR3nt: TGTGCCGTCCCGGTCGGAGGCACCGGGGAGCTGTTTTTT
CDR3aa: CAVPVGGTGELFF

d_gene: .
abundance: many
j_gene: TRBJ1-2
v_gene: TRBV6-1
CDR3nt: TGTGCCAGCAGTACCAGGAGGGGTTTCGCGAACTATGGCTACACCTTC
CDR3aa: CASSTRRGFANYGYTF

d_gene: TRBD1
abundance: .
j_gene: TRBJ2-6
v_gene: TRBV19
CDR3nt: TGTGCCAGTATGCACAAGGGGGCACTATTGGGGGCCAACGTCCTGACTTTC
CDR3aa: CASMHKGALLGANVLTF

d_gene: .
abundance: .
j_gene: TRBJ1-4
v_gene: TRBV4-1
CDR3nt: TGCGCCAGCAGCCAAGGGATGGGGTACAGGGCAACTAATGAAAAACTGTTTTTT
CDR3aa: CASSQGMGYRATNEKLFF

d_gene: .
abundance: .
j_gene: TRBJ1-1
v_gene: TRBV30
CDR3nt: TGTGCCTGGAGTGTGGGGAGAAGGACTGAAGCTTTCTTT
CDR3aa: CAWSVGRRTEAFF

d_gene: .
abundance: many
j_gene: TRBJ1-2
v_gene: TRBV28
CDR3nt: TGTGCCAGCAGTTTATGGACCTATGGCTACACCTTC
CDR3aa: CASSLWTYGYTF

d_gene: .
abundance: .
j_gene: TRBJ1-1
v_gene: TRBV28
CDR3nt: TGTGCCAGCAGTTTAAGGGGACCTTTGAACACTGAAGCTTTCTTT
CDR3aa: CASSLRGPLNTEAFF

d_gene: .
abundance: many
j_gene: TRBJ2-7
v_gene: TRBV28
CDR3nt: TGTGCCAGCAGTTTTTGGCAGGGTGGTGCCGAGCAGTACTTC
CDR3aa: CASSFWQGGAEQYF

d_gene: TRBD1
abundance: few
j_gene: TRBJ1-4
v_gene: TRBV5-1
CDR3nt: TGCGCCAGCAGCTGGGGGACAGCTTTTTCGGAAAAACTGTTTTTT
CDR3aa: CASSWGTAFSEKLFF

d_gene: .
abundance: .
j_gene: TRBJ2-5
v_gene: TRBV5-5
CDR3nt: TGTGCCAGCAGAGGCCAGTACCAAGAGACCCAGTACTTC
CDR3aa: CASRGQYQETQYF

d_gene: .
abundance: .
j_gene: TRBJ2-7
v_gene: TRBV20-1
CDR3nt: TGCAGTGCTAGAGATTCAAGGGCAACATATTACGAGCAGTACTTC
CDR3aa: CSARDSRATYYEQYF

d_gene: .
abundance: many
j_gene: TRBJ2-5
v_gene: TRBV28
CDR3nt: TGTGCCAGCACCCACACGGACCGAGAGACCCAGTACTTC
CDR3aa: CASTHTDRETQYF

d_gene: TRBD1
abundance: .
j_gene: TRBJ1-6
v_gene: TRBV20-1
CDR3nt: TGCAGTGCTAGGGAGACAGGGGACGCTTCACCCCTCCACTTT
CDR3aa: CSARETGDASPLHF

d_gene: TRBD2
abundance: .
j_gene: TRBJ2-2
v_gene: TRBV7-6
CDR3nt: TGTGCCAGCAGCCTCGAAGGGACTAGCGGGAGCGGGGAGCTGTTTTTT
CDR3aa: CASSLEGTSGSGELFF

d_gene: .
abundance: .
j_gene: TRBJ1-2
v_gene: TRBV30
CDR3nt: TGTGCCTGGTCGAGTGTCTTGTCTAACTATGGCTACACCTTC
CDR3aa: CAWSSVLSNYGYTF

d_gene: .
abundance: many
j_gene: TRBJ2-5
v_gene: TRBV13
CDR3nt: TGTGCCAGCAGCTTAAGAAGCGGATACCAAGAGACCCAGTACTTC
CDR3aa: CASSLRSGYQETQYF

d_gene: TRBD1
abundance: few
j_gene: TRBJ1-2
v_gene: TRBV7-6
CDR3nt: TGTGCCAGCAGCTCTGGACAGGGGTTTACAAATGGCTACACCTTC
CDR3aa: CASSSGQGFTNGYTF

d_gene: .
abundance: few
j_gene: TRBJ2-7
v_gene: TRBV5-6
CDR3nt: TGTGCCAGCAGCTTGGTCCAGAGGGACTCCTACGAGCAGTACTTC
CDR3aa: CASSLVQRDSYEQYF

d_gene: .
abundance: few
j_gene: TRBJ1-5
v_gene: TRBV28
CDR3nt: TGTGCCAGCAGTAGGACTCTTAGCAATCAGCCCCAGCATTTT
CDR3aa: CASSRTLSNQPQHF

d_gene: .
abundance: once
j_gene: TRBJ1-5
v_gene: TRBV30
CDR3nt: TGTGCCTGGAGTTTGGGAGGGGACAATCAGCCCCAGCATTTT
CDR3aa: CAWSLGGDNQPQHF

d_gene: .
abundance: few
j_gene: TRBJ2-7
v_gene: TRBV10-3
CDR3nt: TGTGCCATCAGAAGGGGGAGTCAAATCTACGAGCAGTACTTC
CDR3aa: CAIRRGSQIYEQYF

d_gene: TRBD2
abundance: .
j_gene: TRBJ2-1
v_gene: TRBV12-3/TRBV12-4
CDR3nt: TGTGCCAGCAGTTTACAGGGTAGCGGGAGGGCGAATGAGCAGTTCTTC
CDR3aa: CASSLQGSGRANEQFF

d_gene: .
abundance: many
j_gene: TRBJ1-3
v_gene: TRBV2
CDR3nt: TGTGCCAGCAGAGAACAGAGCTCTGGAAACACCATATATTTT
CDR3aa: CASREQSSGNTIYF

d_gene: .
abundance: few
j_gene: TRBJ2-2
v_gene: TRBV27
CDR3nt: TGTGCCAGCTGCATAACGGGAGCGACCGGGGAGCTGTTTTTT
CDR3aa: CASCITGATGELFF